These 9 T cell receptor beta chains came from one sample sequenced in a study of blood T cell repertoires in COVID-19. This table comes from immunoSEQ multiplex PCR, and its TCRdb copy is limited to in-frame clones, with some not included. The table has some 66,000 clones, more than 80% seen once. Sequences were obtained from peripheral blood. The receptors shown here come from a human donor with active COVID-19. The donor label of this sample is uncertain.

This chain links TRBV24-1 with TRBJ2-1; no definite D call. The germline V gene has CDR1 KGHDR and CDR2 SFDVKD. The CDR3 runs 16 residues. Trimming pared 5 bases from V and 0 bases from J, leaving 13 bases between. The CDR3 DNA reads as TGTGCCACCAGTGGCTTCGGCGGCGGCTCCTACAATGAGCAGTTCTTC. It yields the protein CATSGFGGGSYNEQFF.

This chain joins TRBV7-3 and TRBJ1-6; D gene uncertain. The ends were cut back, 4 bases at V and 6 bases at J, with 7 bases in the middle. Germline loops: CDR1 SGHTA, CDR2 FQGTGA. This CDR3 region has 13 residues. CDR3 bases: TGTGCCAGCAGCTCCTTATTTAATTCACCCCTCCACTTT. Amino acid sequence: CASSSLFNSPLHF.

The genes are TRBV6-6 and TRBJ2-7; perhaps TRBD1 as D (6 bases). CDR3 size: 13 residues. Germline loops: CDR1 MNHNY, CDR2 SVGAGI (reference sequence). V lost 2 bases and J lost 6, with 11 bases in between. The CDR3 nucleotides are TGTGCCAGCAGTTACCCGCAGGGGACCGAGCAGTACTTC. Translation gives CASSYPQGTEQYF.

This chain joins TRBV5-4 and TRBJ2-1, with TRBD2 matching over 8 bases. Trimming took 4 bases from V and 12 from J; bases not matched to a gene: 12. This CDR3 comprises 14 residues. Germline CDR1 reads SGHNT; CDR2 reads YYREEE (reference sequence). CDR3 in amino acids: CASSVGLALRRQFF. The DNA of the CDR3 is TGTGCCAGCAGCGTCGGACTAGCCCTAAGGCGGCAGTTCTTC.

This clone was seen just once. The chain couples TRBV7-2 to TRBJ2-3, with TRBD2 matching over 10 bases. This CDR3 comprises 16 residues. V lost 5 bases to trimming and J lost 3 bases; unmatched junction nucleotides: 8. The germline gives CDR1 SGHTA, CDR2 FQGNSA. CDR3 in DNA: TGTGCCAGCAGCCTCAGCGGGAGGGCCGGTACAGATACGCAGTATTTT. This gives the protein CASSLSGRAGTDTQYF.

V usage is TRBV15 and J usage is TRBJ2-3; D is unclear. CDR1 and CDR2 from the germline V gene are LNHNV and YYDKDF (reference sequence). The CDR3 has 14 amino acids. Trimming stripped 0 bases from V and 4 bases from J, with 8 bases between. CDR3 DNA sequence: TGTGCCACCAGCAGAGAAGCGTCCCCAGATACGCAGTATTTT. The encoded protein is CATSREASPDTQYF.

This chain uses TRBV19 with TRBJ2-7, with D possibly TRBD2 on 5 matching bases. The CDR3 consists of 16 residues. V dropped 1 base and J dropped 3 bases, with 16 bases sitting between them. In germline, CDR1 is LNHDA, CDR2 SQIVND (reference sequence). In DNA form, the CDR3 reads TGTGCCAGTAGTATAGCTCCCCGCGGGCTAAGCTACGAGCAGTACTTC. It translates to CASSIAPRGLSYEQYF. The full variable domain, its missing parts supplied by reference TRBV19 and TRBJ2-7, is DGGITQSPKYLFRKEGQNVTLSCEQNLNHDAMYWYRQDPGQGLRLIYYSQIVNDFQKGDIAEGYSVSREKKESFPLTVTSAQKNPTAFYLCASSIAPRGLSYEQYFGPGTRLTVT.

The chain has TRBV5-1 and TRBJ2-7; 8 positions match TRBD1. CDR1 and CDR2 from the germline V gene are SGHRS and YFSETQ. CDR3 length equals 17 residues. Germline trimming cut 3 bases from V and 1 base from J; bases unmatched to any gene: 12. The DNA of the CDR3 is TGCGCCAGCAGCTCTCTCTCCGGGACAGGCTATTCCTACGAGCAGTACTTC. This codes for CASSSLSGTGYSYEQYF. The full variable domain, in which reference TRBV5-1 and TRBJ2-7 provide the parts outside the CDR3, is KAGVTQTPRYLIKTRGQQVTLSCSPISGHRSVSWYQQTPGQGLQFLFEYFSETQRNKGNFPGRFSGRQFSNSRSEMNVSTLELGDSALYLCASSSLSGTGYSYEQYFGPGTRLTVT.

V gene TRBV5-1 combines with J gene TRBJ2-1, with 9 bases matching TRBD2. V lost 5 bases and J lost 0; bases outside the gene matches: 12. Per the germline V gene, CDR1 is SGHRS and CDR2 is YFSETQ. CDR3 length: 18 residues. CDR3 sequence: CASSSSGSGAGSYNEQFF. The CDR3 DNA reads as TGCGCCAGCAGTAGTAGCGGGAGTGGGGCGGGCTCCTACAATGAGCAGTTCTTC.